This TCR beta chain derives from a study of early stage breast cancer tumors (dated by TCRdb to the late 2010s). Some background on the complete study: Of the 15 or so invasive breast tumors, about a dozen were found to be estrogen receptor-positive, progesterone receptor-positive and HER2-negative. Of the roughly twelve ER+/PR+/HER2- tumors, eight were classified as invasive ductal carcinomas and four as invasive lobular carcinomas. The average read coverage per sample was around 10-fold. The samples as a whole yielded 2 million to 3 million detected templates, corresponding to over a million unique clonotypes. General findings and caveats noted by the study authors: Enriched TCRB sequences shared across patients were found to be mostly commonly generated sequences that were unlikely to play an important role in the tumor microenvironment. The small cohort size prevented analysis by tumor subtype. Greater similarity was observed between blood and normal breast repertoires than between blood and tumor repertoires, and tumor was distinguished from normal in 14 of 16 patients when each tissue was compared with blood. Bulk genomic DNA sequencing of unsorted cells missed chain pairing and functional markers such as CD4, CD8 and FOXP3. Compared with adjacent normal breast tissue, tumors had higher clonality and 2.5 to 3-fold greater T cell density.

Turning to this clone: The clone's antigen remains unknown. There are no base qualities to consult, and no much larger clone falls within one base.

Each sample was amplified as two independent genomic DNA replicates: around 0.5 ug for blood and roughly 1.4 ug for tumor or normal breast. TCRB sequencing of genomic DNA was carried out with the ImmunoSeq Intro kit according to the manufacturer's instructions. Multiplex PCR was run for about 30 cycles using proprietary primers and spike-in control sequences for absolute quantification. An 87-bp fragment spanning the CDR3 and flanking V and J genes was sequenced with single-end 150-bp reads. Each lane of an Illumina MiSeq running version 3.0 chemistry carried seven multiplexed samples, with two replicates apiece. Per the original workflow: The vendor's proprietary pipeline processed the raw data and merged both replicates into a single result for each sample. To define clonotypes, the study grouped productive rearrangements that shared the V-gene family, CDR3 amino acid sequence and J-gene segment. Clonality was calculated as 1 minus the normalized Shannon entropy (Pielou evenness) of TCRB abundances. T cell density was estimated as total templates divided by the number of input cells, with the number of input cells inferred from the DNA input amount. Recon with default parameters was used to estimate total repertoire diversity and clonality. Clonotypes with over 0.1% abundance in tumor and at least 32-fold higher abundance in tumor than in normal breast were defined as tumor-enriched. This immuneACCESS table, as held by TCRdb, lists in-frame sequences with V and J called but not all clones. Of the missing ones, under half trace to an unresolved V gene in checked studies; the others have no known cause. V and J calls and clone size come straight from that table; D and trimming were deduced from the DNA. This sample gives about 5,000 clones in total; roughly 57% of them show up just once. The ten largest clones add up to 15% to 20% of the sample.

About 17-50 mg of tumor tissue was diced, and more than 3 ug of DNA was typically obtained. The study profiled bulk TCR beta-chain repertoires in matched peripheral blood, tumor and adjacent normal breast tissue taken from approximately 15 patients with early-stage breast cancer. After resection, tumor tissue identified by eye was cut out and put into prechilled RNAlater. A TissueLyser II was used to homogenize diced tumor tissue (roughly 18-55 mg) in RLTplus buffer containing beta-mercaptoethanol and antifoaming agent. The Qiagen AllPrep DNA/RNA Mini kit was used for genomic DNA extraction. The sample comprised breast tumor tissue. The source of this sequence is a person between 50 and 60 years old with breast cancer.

The DNA is as follows: TGTGCCAGCAGCTTATCCCAAGGCGGGGATGAAAAACTGTTTTTT. This codes for CASSLSQGGDEKLFF. The V and J segments used are TRBV7-9 and TRBJ1-4; confidence is insufficient to name the D gene. V was cut back by 2 bases and J by 6 bases, leaving a gap of 13 bases between them. The CDR3 sequence holds 15 residues, the cysteine and phenylalanine included. Kept here is only the CDR3 DNA, which spans 45 bases and is read in frame from base 1. Based on the germline V gene (reference sequence), the CDR1 and CDR2 sequences are SEHNR and FQNEAQ.